The 27 T cell receptor beta chains listed next were all sequenced from one sample in a study of blood T cells in healthy people across ages. Combining a sample-barcoded 5' primer with a J-beta primer mix, a second PCR ran for roughly 6 to 11 cycles. TCRdb reprocessed the 5' RACE reads with MiXCR, giving one entry per CDR3 protein. Of around 990,000 distinct CDR3 sequences in the sample, less than 25% were seen once. This same sample was also part of a study on T cells of mothers and their children.

Input material: blood. The receptors originated from a girl aged 2 to 10 in good health.

This clonotype appeared a few times. The V call is TRBV28, the J call TRBJ1-2; D remains ambiguous. Trimming removed 3 bases from V and 0 bases from J, with 14 bases in between. The CDR3 has 16 amino acids. Per the germline V gene, CDR1 is MDHEN and CDR2 is SYDVKM. The CDR3 reads CASSFPTQNTNYGYTF. CDR3 nucleotides: TGTGCCAGCAGTTTTCCGACCCAAAATACTAACTATGGCTACACCTTC.

The table lists this clonotype with a few counts. The chain uses TRBV7-2 and TRBJ2-4; possible D gene TRBD1, 5 bases. V was pared by 2 bases and J by 0 bases, with 17 bases between. The CDR3 totals 18 residues. Germline V CDR1 and CDR2: SGHTA, FQGNSA. This CDR3 is CASSLRGGSSIAKNIQYF. In DNA form, the CDR3 reads TGTGCCAGCAGCTTAAGGGGTGGGTCGTCTATAGCCAAAAACATTCAGTACTTC.

The table lists this clonotype with a few counts. The chain joins TRBV7-3 to TRBJ2-3; D could derive from TRBD1 or TRBD2 (5 bases each). Germline loops: CDR1 SGHTA, CDR2 FQGTGA. V lost 3 bases and J lost 2, with 15 bases in between. The CDR3 has 16 residues. CDR3 region: CASSLGPSESTDTQYF. The DNA of the CDR3 is TGTGCCAGCAGCTTGGGACCCTCCGAATCCACAGATACGCAGTATTTT. Looking up the rest from reference TRBV7-3 and TRBJ2-3 gives the full variable domain: GAGVSQTPSNKVTEKGKYVELRCDPISGHTALYWYRQSLGQGPEFLIYFQGTGAADDSGLPNDRFFAVRPEGSVSTLKIQRTERGDSAVYLCASSLGPSESTDTQYFGPGTRLTVL.

The chain employs TRBV10-3 and TRBJ2-3, with D unresolved. The CDR3 loop spans 11 amino acids. V was trimmed by 10 bases and J by 6 bases, leaving 11 bases between them. The germline CDR1 and CDR2 sequences are ENHRY and SYGVKD. CDR3 region: CASQVGDTQYF. CDR3 bases: TGTGCCAGCCAGGTGGGGGATACGCAGTATTTT.

This clonotype was seen only a few times. The genes are TRBV6-2 or TRBV6-3 and TRBJ2-2, with D maybe TRBD2 (6 bases). This CDR3 is built from 15 residues. The germline gives CDR1 MNHEY, CDR2 SVGEGT. The germline V and J ends were trimmed by 8 bases and 4 bases, with 17 bases remaining between them. The CDR3 region is CASRGKLQLTGELFF. In nucleotides, the CDR3 is TGTGCCAGCCGGGGGAAACTCCAGCTCACCGGGGAGCTGTTTTTT.

A word on this clonotype: One end of the junction is discordant with germline, which a read error may explain. The chain couples TRBV15 to TRBJ2-1, with D perhaps being TRBD1 or TRBD2 (5 bases each). The J call may be faulty, since TRBJ2-7 better matches the DNA end. The CDR3 consists of 16 residues. Germline V CDR1 and CDR2: LNHNV, YYDKDF (reference sequence). In DNA, the CDR3 is TGTGCCACCAGCAGAAATGAGGGGCAGCTGATCTACGAACAGTACTTC. Protein: CATSRNEGQLIYEQYF.

The chain combines TRBV29-1 with TRBJ2-1; D might be TRBD1 (6 bases). V was pared by 3 bases and J by 8 bases, with 14 bases between. Germline CDR1 is SQVTM and CDR2 is ANQGSEA. This CDR3 is 13 amino acids long. CDR3 in DNA: TGCAGCGTTGAGACTGACAGGACGGATGAGCAGTTCTTC. Amino acids: CSVETDRTDEQFF.

A remark on this clonotype: The junction departs from germline at one end; a sequencing error may be responsible. The chain carries TRBV12-3 or TRBV12-4 and TRBJ1-2; 8 positions match TRBD1. This CDR3 has 14 residues. The CDR3 DNA sequence: TGTGCTAGCAGTTTTTGGACAGGGAACTATGGCTACACCTTC. It codes for CASSFWTGNYGYTF.

The rearrangement joins TRBV21-1 to TRBJ1-4. TRBV21-1 constitutes a pseudogene. The CDR3 has 13 amino acids. CDR3 coding DNA: TGTGCCAGCGGGTCGAAGCTAAATGAAAAACTGTTTTTT. Its protein is CASGSKLNEKLFF.

Only a few counts were recorded for this clonotype. This chain connects TRBV28 to TRBJ2-5; TRBD1 matches 7 bases. Germline V lookup: CDR1 MDHEN, CDR2 SYDVKM. The CDR3 sequence is 15 residues long. With 8 bases clipped from V and 4 bases from J, the junction kept 13 bases outside the gene matches. CDR3: CASSEGTGARETQYF. The DNA for the CDR3 is TGTGCCAGCTCTGAGGGAACAGGGGCAAGAGAGACCCAGTACTTC.

The chain joins TRBV9 to TRBJ2-7, with D possibly TRBD2 on 6 matching bases. In germline, CDR1 is SGDLS, CDR2 YYNGEE. The CDR3 consists of 15 residues. Trimming stripped 4 bases from V and 2 bases from J, with 16 bases between. The CDR3 sequence: CASSPLANFPYEQYF. The CDR3 bases are TGTGCCAGCAGCCCCCTAGCGAATTTTCCCTACGAGCAGTACTTC.

With regard to this clonotype: Its ends do not fully match the called genes, so a read error is possible. The chain links TRBV23-1 to TRBJ2-7, with no clear D. TRBV23-1 is flagged as an ORF with uncertain function. The CDR3 runs 14 residues. The CDR3 nucleotides are TGCGCCAGCATTCAAATCTCAAGCAACTACGAGCAGTACTTC. This sequence encodes CASIQISSNYEQYF.

The CDR3 here is CASSHERGSSYEQYF. The CDR3 DNA reads as TGCGCCAGCAGCCACGAGCGGGGTTCATCCTACGAGCAGTACTTC. The chain joins TRBV4-3 to TRBJ2-7; 7 bases agree with TRBD2. V dropped 3 bases and J dropped 1; count of bases not matched to a gene: 6. Germline assignment: CDR1 LGHNA and CDR2 YSLEER. CDR3 length: 15 residues.

This clonotype was seen only a few times. The chain combines TRBV4-3 with TRBJ2-7; D gene unclear. The length of the CDR3 is 13 residues. V was trimmed by 4 bases and J by 4 bases, leaving 11 bases between them. Germline V gene lookup returns CDR1 LGHNA and CDR2 YSLEER. CDR3 residues: CASSRSVGYEQYF. DNA for the CDR3: TGCGCCAGCAGCCGAAGCGTGGGGTACGAGCAGTACTTC.

This clonotype appeared a few times. The chain is built from TRBV5-1 and TRBJ2-7; 8 nucleotides line up with TRBD2. The CDR3 sequence is 14 residues long. The germline V gene has CDR1 SGHRS and CDR2 YFSETQ. V lost 2 bases, J lost 5 bases, and 6 bases stayed unmatched. The CDR3 nucleotides read TGCGCCAGCAGCTTTAGCGGGGAGTCGGACGAGCAGTACTTC. Protein sequence: CASSFSGESDEQYF.

The CDR3 DNA reads as TGTGCCAGTAGTGATGTAGCGGGGTTGCAAGAGACCCAGTACTTC. Encoded protein: CASSDVAGLQETQYF. The genes are TRBV19 and TRBJ2-5; 8 bases are a match to TRBD2. The CDR3 is 15 amino acids. The V gene end was trimmed by 5 bases and the J gene end by 2 bases; junction bases not matched to a gene: 7. From germline, CDR1 is LNHDA and CDR2 SQIVND (reference sequence).

V gene TRBV6-1 combines with J gene TRBJ2-5; TRBD2 aligns across 11 bases. TRBJ2-7 matches the DNA end more closely, so the J call is doubtful. CDR1 and CDR2 (germline): MNHNS, SASEGT. This CDR3 is built from 14 residues. The CDR3 loop reads CASVLAGDSYEQYF. The CDR3 DNA follows: TGTGCCAGCGTACTAGCGGGAGACTCCTACGAGCAGTACTTC.

In its sample, this clonotype was seen a few times. The chain is built from TRBV18 and TRBJ1-1; D gene ambiguous. Germline CDR1 is KGHSH and CDR2 is LQKENI. Between the trimmed V and J ends, which lost 0 bases and 3 bases, there was a span of 8 bases. The CDR3 has 14 amino acids. The chain's CDR3 is CASSPPTSYTEAFF. CDR3 bases: TGTGCCAGCTCACCACCGACTTCCTACACTGAAGCTTTCTTT.

The chain employs TRBV11-2 and TRBJ2-5; possibly TRBD1 for D (5 bases). The J call may be wrong; the DNA end is better matched by TRBJ2-1. This CDR3 spans 15 amino acids. Germline CDR1 SGHAT, CDR2 FQNNGV. CDR3 region: CASSSILGAYNEQFF. The CDR3 DNA sequence: TGTGCCAGCAGCTCCATCCTTGGGGCGTACAATGAGCAGTTCTTC.

Of note for this clonotype: One end of the junction fails to match germline, which may point to a read error. The V gene is TRBV24-1, the J gene TRBJ2-2, with TRBD1 matching over 7 bases. Looked up from germline, CDR1 is KGHDR and CDR2 is SFDVKD. The CDR3 consists of 15 residues. CDR3 sequence (DNA): TGTGCCACCAGTGGGGACAGTACGAACGCCGGGGAGCTGTTTTTT. It yields the protein CATSGDSTNAGELFF.

The sample holds a few counts of this clonotype. The gene calls are TRBV7-9 and TRBJ2-1, with 9 bases matching TRBD2. Germline V gene sequence: CDR1 SEHNR, CDR2 FQNEAQ (reference sequence). There are 17 residues in the CDR3. V was clipped by 1 base and J by 6 bases; unmatched bases: 10. The CDR3, as DNA: TGTGCCAGCAGCTTAGTACCCCGGACTAGCGAGACCAATGAGCAGTTCTTC. Translated, it gives CASSLVPRTSETNEQFF.

In this sample, this clonotype turned up a few times. The CDR3 nucleotides read TGCGCCAGCAGCCCGGACTTCGGGTTCAAGACGCAGTATTTT. It encodes CASSPDFGFKTQYF. This chain joins TRBV5-1 and TRBJ2-3; tentatively, D is TRBD2 (5 bases). The germline V gene has CDR1 SGHRS and CDR2 YFSETQ. This CDR3 spans 14 amino acids. Trimming took 4 bases from V and 9 from J, leaving 18 bases between them.

This chain connects TRBV3-1 to TRBJ2-5, with 8 nucleotides matching TRBD2. CDR1 is LGHDT, CDR2 YNNKEL, per germline (reference sequence). This CDR3 region has 16 residues. Germline trimming cut 6 bases from V and 1 base from J; bases unmatched to any gene: 10. CDR3 nucleotide sequence: TGTGCCAGCAGGGGTTCTAGCGGGTCGATCCAAGAGACCCAGTACTTC. Its translation is CASRGSSGSIQETQYF.

This clonotype was recorded a few times. The chain joins TRBV7-3 to TRBJ1-1; perhaps TRBD1 as D (5 bases). CDR1 SGHTA and CDR2 FQGTGA come from the germline V gene. Trimming shortened V by 2 bases and J by 4 bases, and 20 bases separated the two germline ends. The CDR3 consists of 17 residues. CDR3 sequence: CASSLYPREEGSTEAFF. The CDR3 DNA reads TGTGCCAGCAGCTTATACCCCAGGGAAGAAGGGAGCACTGAAGCTTTCTTT.

As for this clonotype: Mismatch with germline at one junction end may stem from a read error. V is TRBV29-1 and J is TRBJ2-5, with D possibly matching TRBD1 (6 bases). The CDR3 is 12 residues long. The germline V gene encodes CDR1 SQVTM and CDR2 ANQGSEA. The CDR3 nucleotides read TGCAGCGTTGAAGAGGACAGAGAGACCCAGCACTTC. As protein: CSVEEDRETQHF.

This clonotype was recorded only once. The V call is TRBV6-5, the J call TRBJ1-2; no reliable D call. V lost 2 bases, J lost 2 bases, and 9 bases lay in between. Germline V gene lookup returns CDR1 MNHEY and CDR2 SVGAGI. The CDR3 spans 14 residues. Here the CDR3 reads CASSYREVNYGYTF. The CDR3 bases are TGTGCCAGCAGTTACAGGGAGGTCAACTATGGCTACACCTTC.

This clonotype occurred a few times. CDR3 protein: CASSRPTTGTGVLYNEQFF. Here the CDR3 DNA reads TGTGCCAGCAGTCGACCCACTACCGGGACAGGGGTCCTATACAATGAGCAGTTCTTC. This rearrangement joins TRBV14 to TRBJ2-1, with 10 bases matching TRBD1. Germline trimming cut 6 bases from V and 4 bases from J; bases unmatched to any gene: 18. CDR3 length equals 19 residues. Germline V gene sequence: CDR1 SGHDN, CDR2 FVKESK. The full variable domain, completed using reference TRBV14 and TRBJ2-1, is EAGVTQFPSHSVIEKGQTVTLRCDPISGHDNLYWYRRVMGKEIKFLLHFVKESKQDESGMPNNRFLAERTGGTYSTLKVQPAELEDSGVYFCASSRPTTGTGVLYNEQFFGPGTRLTVL.